The clone carrying this T cell receptor (beta chain) was seen a handful of times. TCRdb itself ran the 5' RACE reads through MiXCR, one entry per CDR3 protein. Counted here are hundreds of thousands of distinct CDR3 sequences, around 12% occurring once; the ten biggest clones make up 3% to 4%. These data come from a study of T cells after yellow fever vaccination. The sequencing here drew on CD4+ T cells sorted from PBMCs, taken 15 days after the yellow fever booster vaccination. The sequence was collected from a man between 18 and 29 years old who received the YFV17D yellow fever vaccine.

CDR3 region: CASTTPGGMSSSYNEQFF. As DNA, the CDR3 is TGTGCCAGCACAACTCCGGGGGGGATGAGTAGCTCCTACAATGAGCAGTTCTTC. The chain carries TRBV27 and TRBJ2-1; 8 nucleotides align to TRBD2. The V gene's germline CDR1 is MNHEY and CDR2 SMNVEV (reference sequence). The CDR3 has 18 amino acids. The ends lost 7 bases at V and 0 bases at J; junction bases unmatched: 14.